The 16 T cell receptor beta chains below come from one sample, sequenced in a study of cytomegalovirus exposure and HLA in healthy donors. The PCR had 60 Vbeta and 13 Jbeta primers. The protocol was immunoSEQ multiplex PCR, while the TCRdb copy is restricted to in-frame clones and leaves out a portion. Seen here are around 140,000 clones, just under 75% observed once, and the top ten hold 1.5% to 2%. The sample was PBMCs. The receptors were sampled from a woman younger than 30 in good health and CMV-seronegative.

V usage is TRBV2 and J usage is TRBJ2-1; 7 bases line up with TRBD2. The germline V gene has CDR1 SNHLY and CDR2 FYNNEI. This CDR3 is 12 amino acids long. The J segment lost 7 bases and the V segment lost 8 bases, leaving 5 bases of the junction unmatched. This CDR3 reads CASRGEGNEQFF. The CDR3 DNA reads as TGTGCCAGCCGGGGGGAGGGGAATGAGCAGTTCTTC.

This sequence joins TRBV6-5 and TRBJ1-1; 7 nucleotides match TRBD1. The CDR3 runs to 16 residues. Germline lookup yields CDR1 MNHEY and CDR2 SVGAGI. Trimming at V came to 1 base and at J to 1 base, leaving 6 bases not matched to a gene. The CDR3 protein is CASSYFPRGANTEAFF. The CDR3 DNA is TGTGCCAGCAGTTACTTCCCCAGGGGGGCGAACACTGAAGCTTTCTTT.

The V and J genes are TRBV7-9 and TRBJ2-3, with TRBD2 identical over 9 bases. CDR1 and CDR2 from the germline V gene are SEHNR and FQNEAQ (reference sequence). The J segment lost 5 bases and the V segment lost 5 bases, leaving 11 bases of the junction unmatched. The CDR3 covers 16 residues. Here the CDR3 reads CASSLPGAGGRDTQYF. CDR3 nucleotide sequence: TGTGCCAGCAGCCTTCCTGGAGCGGGGGGTAGAGATACGCAGTATTTT.

The CDR3 DNA sequence: TGTGCCAGCAGTTATCGTACGTCCGTTGCGGGTGAAAAACTGTTTTTT. It specifies CASSYRTSVAGEKLFF. V and J are TRBV6-5 and TRBJ1-4; D remains unclear. Per germline, CDR1 MNHEY and CDR2 SVGAGI. Trimming shortened V by 3 bases and J by 7 bases, and 18 bases separated the two germline ends. This CDR3 contains 16 residues.

The J gene is TRBJ2-5, the V gene TRBV18, with D tentatively TRBD2 (5 bases). CDR1 is KGHSH, CDR2 LQKENI, per germline. The CDR3 sequence is 18 residues long. Trimming shortened V by 2 bases and J by 2 bases, and 21 bases separated the two germline ends. The CDR3 here is CASSPNVASVGGQETQYF. CDR3 in DNA: TGTGCCAGCTCACCAAATGTTGCGTCCGTCGGAGGACAAGAGACCCAGTACTTC.

This rearrangement joins TRBV4-3 to TRBJ1-2; maybe TRBD1 (5 bases). This CDR3 comprises 15 residues. Germline CDR1 and CDR2: LGHNA and YSLEER. The V end lost 3 bases, the J end lost 4 bases, and 15 bases lay between the germline ends. The CDR3 sequence: CASSHGGGRGYGYTF. The CDR3, as DNA: TGCGCCAGCAGCCATGGGGGGGGACGAGGCTATGGCTACACCTTC.

V gene TRBV2 combines with J gene TRBJ1-1; 11 nucleotides agree with TRBD1. V gave up 10 bases and J gave up 4 bases; unmatched junction bases: 11. Germline CDR1 is SNHLY and CDR2 is FYNNEI. This CDR3 is built from 15 residues. CDR3 sequence (DNA): TGTGCCATCTTAAGGACAGGGGGCGCATCCACTGAAGCTTTCTTT. Residues: CAILRTGGASTEAFF.

This chain links TRBV5-4 with TRBJ2-1; D is possibly TRBD2 (5 bases). With 0 bases removed from V and 9 bases from J, the gap between germline ends came to 7 bases. The CDR3 consists of 12 residues. CDR1 is SGHNT and CDR2 is YYREEE in the germline V gene (reference sequence). The CDR3: CASSLGGSEQFF. The CDR3 bases are TGTGCCAGCAGCTTGGGAGGGTCTGAGCAGTTCTTC.

This clone was counted once. V is TRBV4-1 and J is TRBJ2-1; 7 bases fit TRBD1. This CDR3 comprises 15 residues. CDR1 is MGHRA and CDR2 is YSYEKL in the germline V gene. With 4 bases clipped from V and 2 bases from J, the junction kept 5 bases outside the gene matches. CDR3 residues: CASSPRQGTYNEQFF. CDR3 bases: TGCGCCAGCAGCCCCCGACAGGGCACCTACAATGAGCAGTTCTTC.

This clone was seen only once. The chain has TRBV5-4 and TRBJ2-7; 8 bases match TRBD1. The V segment lost 0 bases and the J segment 2 bases; nucleotides outside the gene matches: 4. The germline gives CDR1 SGHNT, CDR2 YYREEE (reference sequence). CDR3 length: 15 residues. DNA of the CDR3: TGTGCCAGCAGCTTGGCCCAGGGGGCAACCTACGAGCAGTACTTC. It codes for CASSLAQGATYEQYF.

The genes are TRBV28 and TRBJ1-5; a weak D match, TRBD1 (5 bases). V was shortened by 5 bases and J by 2 bases, with 13 bases between the two germline ends. This CDR3 has 15 amino acids. Germline CDR1 and CDR2: MDHEN and SYDVKM. For the CDR3, the DNA is TGTGCCAGCAGTCTGGGGGGTCTAGGCAATCAGCCCCAGCATTTT. Encoded protein: CASSLGGLGNQPQHF. The variable domain in full, completed from reference TRBV28 and TRBJ1-5, reads DVKVTQSSRYLVKRTGEKVFLECVQDMDHENMFWYRQDPGLGLRLIYFSYDVKMKEKGDIPEGYSVSREKKERFSLILESASTNQTSMYLCASSLGGLGNQPQHFGDGTRLSIL.

The rearrangement links TRBV6-5 to TRBJ1-2, with 7 bases identical to TRBD1. V dropped 6 bases and J dropped 4; count of bases not matched to a gene: 5. CDR1 and CDR2 from the germline V gene are MNHEY and SVGAGI. The CDR3 extends over 13 amino acids. CDR3 protein: CASRGTVTYGYTF. In DNA, the CDR3 is TGTGCCAGCAGAGGGACAGTAACCTATGGCTACACCTTC.

CDR3 protein: CASSTLGGDTDTQYF. CDR3 bases: TGTGCCAGCAGTACGCTGGGGGGGGACACAGATACGCAGTATTTT. V gene TRBV25-1 combines with J gene TRBJ2-3; 7 bases are a match to TRBD2. CDR3 length: 15 amino acids. The trim removed 5 bases at V and 2 bases at J, leaving 7 bases unmatched. The germline V gene encodes CDR1 MGHDK and CDR2 SYGVNS. The whole variable domain, remainder taken from reference TRBV25-1 and TRBJ2-3, is EADIYQTPRYLVIGTGKKITLECSQTMGHDKMYWYQQDPGMELHLIHYSYGVNSTEKGDLSSESTVSRIRTEHFPLTLESARPSHTSQYLCASSTLGGDTDTQYFGPGTRLTVL.

This chain joins TRBV5-1 and TRBJ2-3, with TRBD2 as a possible D gene (5 bases). V lost 0 bases, J lost 1 base, and 9 bases lay in between. CDR3 length: 15 amino acids. The germline CDR1 and CDR2 sequences are SGHRS and YFSETQ. CDR3 loop: CASSLVSERTDTQYF. For the CDR3, the DNA is TGCGCCAGCAGCTTGGTTAGCGAGCGCACAGATACGCAGTATTTT.

This clone has just one count. The chain links TRBV9 to TRBJ2-1; 12 bases map to TRBD1. CDR1 is SGDLS and CDR2 is YYNGEE in the germline V gene. The CDR3 is 16 amino acids. V gave up 0 bases and J gave up 7 bases; unmatched junction bases: 5. In nucleotides, the CDR3 is TGTGCCAGCAGCGTAGACGGGACAGGGGGCAAGAATGAGCAGTTCTTC. It translates to CASSVDGTGGKNEQFF.

In regard to this clone: Distinct nucleotide sequences in the sample also encode this CDR3. V and J are TRBV18 and TRBJ2-1, with 8 bases that match TRBD2. The germline V gene has CDR1 KGHSH and CDR2 LQKENI. The CDR3 sequence is 17 residues long. V shed 5 bases, J shed 6 bases, and the junction held 15 bases outside the gene matches. CDR3 residues: CASSSPGSGRGSNEQFF. The CDR3 nucleotides are TGTGCCAGCTCATCCCCAGGTTCCGGGAGGGGGAGCAATGAGCAGTTCTTC.